This is a list of T cell receptor beta chains from one sample in a study of T cell responses to AZD1222 COVID-19 vaccine. Clones were sequenced by immunoSEQ multiplex PCR, and TCRdb holds only the in-frame ones, with some missing. The sample has some 98,000 clones, around nine tenths seen once. Specimen: peripheral blood, collected on day 0 of AZD1222 vaccination. The origin of the receptors is an adult in good health. CDR3s include the opening cysteine and the closing phenylalanine or tryptophan. The order of the fields is V gene, CDR3 protein.

TRBV5-8,CASSRTGTSKETQYF
TRBV7-6,CASSLGGRGKGEQFF
TRBV5-1,CASSLAEITGELFF
TRBV3-1/TRBV3-2,CASSLGSRTEAFF
TRBV27,CASSQDRGRWTEAFF
TRBV5-1,CASSLDAADNSPLHF
TRBV6-2/TRBV6-3,CASSYPLASTEAFF
TRBV6-5,CASSSPGRANTEAFF
TRBV5-1,CASSIPTGREQYF
TRBV3-1/TRBV3-2,CASSQDPLAGNEQFF
TRBV30,CAWSLQETQYF
TRBV28,CASSSQPAINSPLHF
TRBV11-2,CASSSDSFYGYTF
TRBV5-4,CASSRRTGGTETQYF
TRBV5-5,CASSSRGNSPLHF